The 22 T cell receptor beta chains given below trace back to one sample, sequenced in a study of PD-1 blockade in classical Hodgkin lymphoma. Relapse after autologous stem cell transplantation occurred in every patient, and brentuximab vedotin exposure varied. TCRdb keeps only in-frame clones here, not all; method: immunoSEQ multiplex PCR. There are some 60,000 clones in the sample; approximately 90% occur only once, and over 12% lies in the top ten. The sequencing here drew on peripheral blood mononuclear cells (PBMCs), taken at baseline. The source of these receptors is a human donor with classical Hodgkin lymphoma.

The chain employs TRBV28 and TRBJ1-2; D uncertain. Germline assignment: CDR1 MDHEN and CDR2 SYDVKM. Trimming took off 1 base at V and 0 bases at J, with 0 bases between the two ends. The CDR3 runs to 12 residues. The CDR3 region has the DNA TGTGCCAGCAGTTTATCTAACTATGGCTACACCTTC. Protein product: CASSLSNYGYTF.

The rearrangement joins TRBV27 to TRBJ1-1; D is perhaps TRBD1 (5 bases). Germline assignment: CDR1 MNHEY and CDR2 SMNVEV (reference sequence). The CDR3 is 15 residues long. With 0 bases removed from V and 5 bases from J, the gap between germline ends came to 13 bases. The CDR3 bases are TGTGCCAGCAGTTTATCGTATGGGGGAAGTACTGAAGCTTTCTTT. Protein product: CASSLSYGGSTEAFF.

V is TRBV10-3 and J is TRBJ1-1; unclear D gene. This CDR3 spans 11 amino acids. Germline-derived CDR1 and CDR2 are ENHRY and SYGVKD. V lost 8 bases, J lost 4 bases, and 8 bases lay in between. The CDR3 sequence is CAIVAGTEAFF. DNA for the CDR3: TGTGCCATCGTCGCCGGCACTGAAGCTTTCTTT.

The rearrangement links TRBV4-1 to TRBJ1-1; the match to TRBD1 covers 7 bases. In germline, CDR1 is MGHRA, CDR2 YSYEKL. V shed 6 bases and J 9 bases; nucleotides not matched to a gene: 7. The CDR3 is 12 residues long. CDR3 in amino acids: CASRFSGGKAFF. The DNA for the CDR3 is TGCGCCAGCAGATTTTCAGGGGGGAAAGCTTTCTTT.

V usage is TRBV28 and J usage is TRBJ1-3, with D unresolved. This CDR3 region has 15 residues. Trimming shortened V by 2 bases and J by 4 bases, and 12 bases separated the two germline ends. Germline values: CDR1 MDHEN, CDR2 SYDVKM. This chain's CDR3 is CASSLRSGWGNTIYF. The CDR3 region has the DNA TGTGCCAGCAGTTTAAGGAGCGGATGGGGAAACACCATATATTTT.

In nucleotides, the CDR3 is TGTGCCAGCAGCCATATGTCCTACACCGGGGAGCTGTTTTTT. Its translation is CASSHMSYTGELFF. The chain has TRBV11-2 and TRBJ2-2; D unresolved. The germline gives CDR1 SGHAT, CDR2 FQNNGV. The CDR3 spans 14 residues. V was pared by 5 bases and J by 3 bases, with 10 bases between.

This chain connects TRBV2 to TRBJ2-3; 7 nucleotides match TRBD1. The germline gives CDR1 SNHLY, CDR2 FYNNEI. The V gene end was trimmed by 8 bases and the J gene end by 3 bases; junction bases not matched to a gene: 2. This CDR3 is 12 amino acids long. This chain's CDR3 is CASETGTDTQYF. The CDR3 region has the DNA TGTGCCAGCGAGACAGGGACAGATACGCAGTATTTT. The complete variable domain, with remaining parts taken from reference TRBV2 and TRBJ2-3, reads EPEVTQTPSHQVTQMGQEVILRCVPISNHLYFYWYRQILGQKVEFLVSFYNNEISEKSEIFDDQFSVERPDGSNFTLKIRSTKLEDSAMYFCASETGTDTQYFGPGTRLTVL.

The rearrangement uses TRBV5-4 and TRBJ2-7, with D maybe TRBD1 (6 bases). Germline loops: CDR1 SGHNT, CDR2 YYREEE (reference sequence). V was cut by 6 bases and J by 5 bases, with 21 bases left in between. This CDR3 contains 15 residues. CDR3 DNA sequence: TGTGCCAGCAAGAAACAGGGCGATGCCTTGGACGAGCAGTACTTC. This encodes CASKKQGDALDEQYF. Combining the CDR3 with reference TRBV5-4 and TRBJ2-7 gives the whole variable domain ETGVTQSPTHLIKTRGQQVTLRCSSQSGHNTVSWYQQALGQGPQFIFQYYREEENGRGNFPPRFSGLQFPNYSSELNVNALELDDSALYLCASKKQGDALDEQYFGPGTRLTVT.

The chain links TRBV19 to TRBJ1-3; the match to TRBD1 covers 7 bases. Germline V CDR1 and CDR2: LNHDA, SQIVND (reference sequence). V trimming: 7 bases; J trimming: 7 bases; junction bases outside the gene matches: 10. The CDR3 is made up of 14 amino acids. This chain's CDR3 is CASTSNRGWNTIYF. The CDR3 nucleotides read TGTGCCAGTACTAGTAACAGGGGTTGGAACACCATATATTTT.

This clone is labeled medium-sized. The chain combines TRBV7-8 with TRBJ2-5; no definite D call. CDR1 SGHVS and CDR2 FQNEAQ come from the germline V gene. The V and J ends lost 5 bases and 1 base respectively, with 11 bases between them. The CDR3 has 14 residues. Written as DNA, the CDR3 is TGTGCCAGCAGCCTAGACTGGACCCAAGAGACCCAGTACTTC. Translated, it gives CASSLDWTQETQYF.

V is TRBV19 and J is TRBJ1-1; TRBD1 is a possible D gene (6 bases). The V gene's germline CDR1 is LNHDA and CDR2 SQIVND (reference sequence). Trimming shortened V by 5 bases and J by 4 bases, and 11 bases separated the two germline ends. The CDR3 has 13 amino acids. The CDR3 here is CASSGGRGTEAFF. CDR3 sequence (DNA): TGTGCCAGTAGTGGCGGCAGGGGCACTGAAGCTTTCTTT.

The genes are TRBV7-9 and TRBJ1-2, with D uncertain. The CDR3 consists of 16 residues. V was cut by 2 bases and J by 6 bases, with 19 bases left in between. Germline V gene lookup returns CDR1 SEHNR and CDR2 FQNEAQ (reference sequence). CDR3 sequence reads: CASSLTSRTTGDGYTF. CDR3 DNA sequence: TGTGCCAGCAGCTTAACCAGCAGGACCACGGGCGATGGCTACACCTTC.

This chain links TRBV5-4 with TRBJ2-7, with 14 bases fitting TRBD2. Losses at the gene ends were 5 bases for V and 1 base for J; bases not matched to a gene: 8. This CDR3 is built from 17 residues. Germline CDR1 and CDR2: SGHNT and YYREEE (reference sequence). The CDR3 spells CASSPGLAGVTSYEQYF. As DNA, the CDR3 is TGTGCCAGCAGTCCGGGACTAGCGGGAGTCACTTCCTACGAGCAGTACTTC.

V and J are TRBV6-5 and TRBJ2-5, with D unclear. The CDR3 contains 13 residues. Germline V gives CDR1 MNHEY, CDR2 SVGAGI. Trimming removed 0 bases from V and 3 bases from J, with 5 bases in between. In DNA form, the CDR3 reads TGTGCCAGCAGTTACTCCCCGAAAGAGACCCAGTACTTC. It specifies CASSYSPKETQYF.

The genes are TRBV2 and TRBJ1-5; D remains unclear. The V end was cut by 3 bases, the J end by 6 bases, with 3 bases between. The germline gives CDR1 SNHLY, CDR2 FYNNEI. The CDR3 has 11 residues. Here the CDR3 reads CASSDTQPQHF. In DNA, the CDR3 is TGTGCCAGCAGTGACACTCAGCCCCAGCATTTT. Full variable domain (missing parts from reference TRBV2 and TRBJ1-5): EPEVTQTPSHQVTQMGQEVILRCVPISNHLYFYWYRQILGQKVEFLVSFYNNEISEKSEIFDDQFSVERPDGSNFTLKIRSTKLEDSAMYFCASSDTQPQHFGDGTRLSIL.

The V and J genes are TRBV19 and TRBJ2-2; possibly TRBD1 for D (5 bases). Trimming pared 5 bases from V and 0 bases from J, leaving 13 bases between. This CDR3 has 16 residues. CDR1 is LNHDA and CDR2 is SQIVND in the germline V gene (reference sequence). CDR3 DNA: TGTGCCAGTAGTGGACCCGGACATGCGAACACCGGGGAGCTGTTTTTT. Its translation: CASSGPGHANTGELFF.

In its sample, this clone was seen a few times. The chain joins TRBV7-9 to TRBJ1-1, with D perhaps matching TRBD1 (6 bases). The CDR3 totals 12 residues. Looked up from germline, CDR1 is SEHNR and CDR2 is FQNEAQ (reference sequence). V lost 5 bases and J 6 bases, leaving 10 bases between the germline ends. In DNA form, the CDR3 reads TGTGCCAGCAGCCCATCAGGGGCTGAAGCTTTCTTT. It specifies CASSPSGAEAFF.

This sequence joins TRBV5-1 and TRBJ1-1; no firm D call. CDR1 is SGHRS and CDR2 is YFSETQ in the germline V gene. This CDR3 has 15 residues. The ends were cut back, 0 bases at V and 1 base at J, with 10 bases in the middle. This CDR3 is CASSLVVSQNTEAFF. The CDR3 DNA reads TGCGCCAGCAGCTTGGTTGTCAGTCAGAACACTGAAGCTTTCTTT.

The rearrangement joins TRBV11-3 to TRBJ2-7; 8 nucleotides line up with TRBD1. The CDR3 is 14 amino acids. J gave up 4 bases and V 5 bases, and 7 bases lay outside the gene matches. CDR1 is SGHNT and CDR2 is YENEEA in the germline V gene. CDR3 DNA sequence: TGTGCCAGCAGCATGACAGGGGCCGGATACGAGCAGTACTTC. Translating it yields CASSMTGAGYEQYF.

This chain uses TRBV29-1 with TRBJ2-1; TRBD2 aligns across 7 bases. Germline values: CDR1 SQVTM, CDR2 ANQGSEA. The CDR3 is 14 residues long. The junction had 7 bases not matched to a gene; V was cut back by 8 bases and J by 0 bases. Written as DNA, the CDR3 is TGCAGCATAAGAGGGGAGGGCTCCTACAATGAGCAGTTCTTC. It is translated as CSIRGEGSYNEQFF.

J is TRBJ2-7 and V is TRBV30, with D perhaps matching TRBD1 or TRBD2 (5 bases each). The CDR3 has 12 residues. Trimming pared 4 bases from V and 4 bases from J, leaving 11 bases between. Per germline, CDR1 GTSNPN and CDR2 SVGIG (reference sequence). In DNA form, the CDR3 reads TGTGCCTGGACGCTGGGGGAATACGAGCAGTACTTC. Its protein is CAWTLGEYEQYF. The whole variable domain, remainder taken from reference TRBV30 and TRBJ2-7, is SQTIHQWPATLVQPVGSPLSLECTVEGTSNPNLYWYRQAAGRGLQLLFYSVGIGQISSEVPQNLSASRPQDRQFILSSKKLLLSDSGFYLCAWTLGEYEQYFGPGTRLTVT.

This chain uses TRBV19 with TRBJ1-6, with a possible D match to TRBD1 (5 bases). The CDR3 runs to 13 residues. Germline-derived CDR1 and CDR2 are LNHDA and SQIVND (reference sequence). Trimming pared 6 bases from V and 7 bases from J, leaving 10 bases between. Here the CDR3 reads CASRYRSNSPLHF. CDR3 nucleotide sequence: TGTGCCAGTAGGTACAGGTCCAATTCACCCCTCCACTTT. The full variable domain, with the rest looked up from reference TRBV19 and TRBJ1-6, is DGGITQSPKYLFRKEGQNVTLSCEQNLNHDAMYWYRQDPGQGLRLIYYSQIVNDFQKGDIAEGYSVSREKKESFPLTVTSAQKNPTAFYLCASRYRSNSPLHFGNGTRLTVT.